This entry features one TCR beta chain sequence. Its antigen is undetermined. CDR1 and CDR2 from the germline V gene are SGHVS and FQNEAQ. The CDR3 has 18 residues. Losses at the gene ends were 5 bases for V and 1 base for J; bases not matched to a gene: 5. In chemo-refractory metastatic non-small-cell lung cancer, patients got ipilimumab CTLA-4 blockade together with focal radiation. Libraries were prepared by immunoSEQ multiplex PCR; TCRdb keeps only in-frame clonotypes and omits some of them. The sample consists of tens of thousands of clones, roughly three quarters of them appearing once. The sample comes from a study of radiotherapy plus CTLA-4 blockade in lung cancer. About the research overall: Objective responses were recorded in over 15% of patients, with disease control recorded in about 30%. Broader study findings: Tumor-derived TCR clones expanded in blood after radiotherapy plus ipilimumab. Per reports, early blood T cell clone dynamics, plus interferon-beta, forecast response most strongly.

The TCR comes from a human donor with non-small cell lung cancer who had a complete response to radiotherapy plus ipilimumab. This specimen was peripheral blood, taken from a patient treated with radiotherapy plus ipilimumab. V is TRBV7-8 and J is TRBJ2-2; TRBD2 agrees at 15 bases. CDR3 region: CASSRRTSGGGNTGELFF. CDR3 DNA sequence: TGTGCCAGCAGCCGACGGACTAGCGGGGGGGGGAACACCGGGGAGCTGTTTTTT.